The sequence of this TCR beta chain was determined in a study of technical replicates of blood from a handful of donors. Sequencing used immunoSEQ multiplex PCR; TCRdb keeps in-frame clones, though not all of them. Here the sample spans approximately 88,000 clones, around 94% being singletons. This clone has more than one count but fewer than ten. The CDR3 extends over 11 amino acids. Trimming shortened V by 3 bases and J by 9 bases, and 9 bases separated the two germline ends. CDR1 DFQATT and CDR2 SNEGSKA come from the germline V gene (reference sequence). The TCR was taken from a human donor in good health. Sequenced sample: T cells isolated from PBMCs. The chain joins TRBV20-1 to TRBJ1-5; tentative D call: TRBD1 (5 bases). For the CDR3, the DNA is TGCAGTGCTAGCCGCCAGGGGCCCCAGCATTTT. Its translation is CSASRQGPQHF.